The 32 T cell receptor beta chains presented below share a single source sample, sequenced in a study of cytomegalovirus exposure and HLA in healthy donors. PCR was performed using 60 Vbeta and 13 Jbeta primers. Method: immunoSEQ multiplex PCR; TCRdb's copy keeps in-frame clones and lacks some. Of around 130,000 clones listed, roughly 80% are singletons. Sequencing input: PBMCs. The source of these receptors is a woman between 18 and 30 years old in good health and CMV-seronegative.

CDR3: CASSVGVSRAGELFF. In DNA, the CDR3 is TGTGCCAGCAGCGTAGGGGTTAGCCGCGCCGGGGAGCTGTTTTTT. V gene TRBV9 combines with J gene TRBJ2-2; no reliable D call. Trimming pared 0 bases from V and 6 bases from J, leaving 12 bases between. CDR3 size: 15 residues. Germline lookup yields CDR1 SGDLS and CDR2 YYNGEE. Variable domain in full (rest from reference TRBV9 and TRBJ2-2): DSGVTQTPKHLITATGQRVTLRCSPRSGDLSVYWYQQSLDQGLQFLIQYYNGEERAKGNILERFSAQQFPDLHSELNLSSLELGDSALYFCASSVGVSRAGELFFGEGSRLTVL.

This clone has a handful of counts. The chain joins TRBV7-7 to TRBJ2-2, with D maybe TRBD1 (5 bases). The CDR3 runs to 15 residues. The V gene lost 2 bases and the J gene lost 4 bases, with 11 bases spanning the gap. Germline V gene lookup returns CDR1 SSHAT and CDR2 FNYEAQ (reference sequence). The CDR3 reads CASSLSPGFTGELFF. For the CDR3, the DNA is TGTGCCAGCAGCTTAAGTCCAGGGTTCACCGGGGAGCTGTTTTTT.

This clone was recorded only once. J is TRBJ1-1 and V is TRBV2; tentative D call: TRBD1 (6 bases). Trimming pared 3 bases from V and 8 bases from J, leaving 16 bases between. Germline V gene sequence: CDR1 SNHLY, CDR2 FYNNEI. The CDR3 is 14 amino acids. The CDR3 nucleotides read TGTGCCAGCAGTGAGCAAAGACAGGTCCAAGAAGCTTTCTTT. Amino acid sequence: CASSEQRQVQEAFF.

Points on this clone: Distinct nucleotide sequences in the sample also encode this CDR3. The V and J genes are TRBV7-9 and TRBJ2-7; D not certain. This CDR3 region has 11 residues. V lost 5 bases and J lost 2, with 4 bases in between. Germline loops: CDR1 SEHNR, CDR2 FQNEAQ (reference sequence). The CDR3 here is CASSPAYEQYF. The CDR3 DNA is TGTGCCAGCAGCCCAGCCTACGAGCAGTACTTC. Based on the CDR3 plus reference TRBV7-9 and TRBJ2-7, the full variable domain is DTGVSQNPRHKITKRGQNVTFRCDPISEHNRLYWYRQTLGQGPEFLTYFQNEAQLEKSRLLSDRFSAERPKGSFSTLEIQRTEQGDSAMYLCASSPAYEQYFGPGTRLTVT.

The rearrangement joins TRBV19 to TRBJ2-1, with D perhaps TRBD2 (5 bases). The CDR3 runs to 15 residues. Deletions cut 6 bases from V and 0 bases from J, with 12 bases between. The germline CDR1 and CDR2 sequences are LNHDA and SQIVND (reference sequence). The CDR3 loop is CASRATGSSYNEQFF. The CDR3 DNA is TGTGCCAGTAGGGCGACTGGGAGCTCCTACAATGAGCAGTTCTTC.

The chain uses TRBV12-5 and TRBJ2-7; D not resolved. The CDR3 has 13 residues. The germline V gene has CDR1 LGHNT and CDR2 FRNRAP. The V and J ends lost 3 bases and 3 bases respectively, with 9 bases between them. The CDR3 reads CASGFNPDYEQYF. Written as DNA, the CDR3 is TGTGCTAGTGGTTTTAACCCAGACTACGAGCAGTACTTC.

Here the CDR3 DNA reads TGTGCCAGCAGTTACAGGACAGCTAACTATGGCTACACCTTC. Residues: CASSYRTANYGYTF. The chain links TRBV6-5 to TRBJ1-2; D may be TRBD1 (6 bases). The germline gives CDR1 MNHEY, CDR2 SVGAGI. V lost 2 bases and J 0 bases, leaving 7 bases between the germline ends. This CDR3 is built from 14 residues.

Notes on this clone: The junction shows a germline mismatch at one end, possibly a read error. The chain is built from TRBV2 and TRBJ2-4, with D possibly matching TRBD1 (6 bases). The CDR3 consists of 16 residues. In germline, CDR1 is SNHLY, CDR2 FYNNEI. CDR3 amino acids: CASSERGMEAKNSQYF. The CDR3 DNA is TGTGCCAGCAGTGAAAGGGGGATGGAGGCCAAAAACAGTCAGTACTTC.

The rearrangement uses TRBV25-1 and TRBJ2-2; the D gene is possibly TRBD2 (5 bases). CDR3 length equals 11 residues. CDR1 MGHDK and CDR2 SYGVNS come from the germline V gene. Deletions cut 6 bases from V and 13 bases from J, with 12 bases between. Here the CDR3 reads CASSAGSWLFF. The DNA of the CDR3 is TGTGCCAGCAGCGCGGGCTCCTGGCTGTTTTTT.

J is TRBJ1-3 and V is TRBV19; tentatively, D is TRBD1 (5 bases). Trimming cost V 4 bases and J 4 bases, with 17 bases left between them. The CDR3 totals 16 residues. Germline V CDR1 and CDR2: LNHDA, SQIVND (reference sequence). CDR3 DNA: TGTGCCAGTAGTACCGCCAGGGACTCAGGAGGAAACACCATATATTTT. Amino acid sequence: CASSTARDSGGNTIYF.

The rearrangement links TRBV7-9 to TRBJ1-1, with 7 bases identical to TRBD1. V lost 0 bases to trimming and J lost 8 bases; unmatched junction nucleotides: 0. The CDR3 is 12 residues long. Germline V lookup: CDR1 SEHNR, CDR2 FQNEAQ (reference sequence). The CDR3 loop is CASSLAGGEAFF. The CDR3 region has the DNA TGTGCCAGCAGCTTAGCAGGGGGCGAAGCTTTCTTT.

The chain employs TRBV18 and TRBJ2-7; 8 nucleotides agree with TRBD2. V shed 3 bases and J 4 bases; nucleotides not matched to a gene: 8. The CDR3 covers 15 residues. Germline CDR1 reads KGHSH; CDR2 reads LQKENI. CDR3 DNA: TGTGCCAGCTCACCCATGAGCGGGAGTACGTACGAGCAGTACTTC. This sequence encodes CASSPMSGSTYEQYF.

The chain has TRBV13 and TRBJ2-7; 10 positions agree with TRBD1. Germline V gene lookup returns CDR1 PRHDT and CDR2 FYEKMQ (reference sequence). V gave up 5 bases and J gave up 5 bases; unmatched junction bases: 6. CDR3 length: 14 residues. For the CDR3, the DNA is TGTGCCAGCAGCAGGGGACAGGGGATTAACGAGCAGTACTTC. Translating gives CASSRGQGINEQYF. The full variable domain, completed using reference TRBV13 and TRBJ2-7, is AAGVIQSPRHLIKEKRETATLKCYPIPRHDTVYWYQQGPGQDPQFLISFYEKMQSDKGSIPDRFSAQQFSDYHSELNMSSLELGDSALYFCASSRGQGINEQYFGPGTRLTVT.

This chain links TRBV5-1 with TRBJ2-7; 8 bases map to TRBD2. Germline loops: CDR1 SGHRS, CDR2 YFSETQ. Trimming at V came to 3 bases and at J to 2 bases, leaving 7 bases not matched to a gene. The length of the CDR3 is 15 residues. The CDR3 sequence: CASSSGDGRAYEQYF. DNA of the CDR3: TGCGCCAGCAGCTCAGGTGACGGGAGGGCCTACGAGCAGTACTTC. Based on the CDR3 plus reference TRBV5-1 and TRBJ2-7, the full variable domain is KAGVTQTPRYLIKTRGQQVTLSCSPISGHRSVSWYQQTPGQGLQFLFEYFSETQRNKGNFPGRFSGRQFSNSRSEMNVSTLELGDSALYLCASSSGDGRAYEQYFGPGTRLTVT.

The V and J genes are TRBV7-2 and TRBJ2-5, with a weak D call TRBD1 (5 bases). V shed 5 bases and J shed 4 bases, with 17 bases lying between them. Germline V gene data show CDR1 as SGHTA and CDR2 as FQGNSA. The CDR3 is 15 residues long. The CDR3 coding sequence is TGTGCCAGCAGCCTTAGGGGTGGGATTCCAGAGACCCAGTACTTC. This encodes CASSLRGGIPETQYF. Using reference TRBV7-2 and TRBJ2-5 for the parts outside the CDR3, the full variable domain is GAGVSQSPSNKVTEKGKDVELRCDPISGHTALYWYRQSLGQGLEFLIYFQGNSAPDKSGLPSDRFSAERTGGSVSTLTIQRTQQEDSAVYLCASSLRGGIPETQYFGPGTRLLVL.

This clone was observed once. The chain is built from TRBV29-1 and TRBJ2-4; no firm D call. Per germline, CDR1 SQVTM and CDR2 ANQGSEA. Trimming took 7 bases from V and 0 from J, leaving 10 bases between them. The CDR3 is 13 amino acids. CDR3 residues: CSGATVAKNIQYF. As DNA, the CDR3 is TGCAGCGGTGCTACGGTAGCCAAAAACATTCAGTACTTC.

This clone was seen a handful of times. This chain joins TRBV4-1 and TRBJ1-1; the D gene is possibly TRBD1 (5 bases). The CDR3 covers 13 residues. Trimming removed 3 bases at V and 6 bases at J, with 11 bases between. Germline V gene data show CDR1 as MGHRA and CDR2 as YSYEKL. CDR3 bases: TGCGCCAGCAGCCAGCCGGGGGGTGCTGAAGCTTTCTTT. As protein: CASSQPGGAEAFF.

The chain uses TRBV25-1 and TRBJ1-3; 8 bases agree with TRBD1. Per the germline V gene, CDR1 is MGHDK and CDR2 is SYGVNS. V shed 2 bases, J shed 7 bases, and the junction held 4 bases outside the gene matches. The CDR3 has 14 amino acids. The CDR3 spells CASSETGGWNTIYF. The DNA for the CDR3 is TGTGCCAGCAGTGAAACAGGGGGTTGGAACACCATATATTTT.

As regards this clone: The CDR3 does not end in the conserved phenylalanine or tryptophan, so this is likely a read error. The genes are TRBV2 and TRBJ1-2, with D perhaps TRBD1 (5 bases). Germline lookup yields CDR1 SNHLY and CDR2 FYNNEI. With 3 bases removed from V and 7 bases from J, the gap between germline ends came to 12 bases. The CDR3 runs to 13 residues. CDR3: CASSDGGSGGYTL. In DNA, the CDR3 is TGTGCCAGCAGTGACGGGGGAAGTGGTGGCTACACCCTC.

Here the CDR3 DNA reads TGTGCCAGCAGTGGAAATCAGGGGGTCTATGGCTACACCTTC. Translated, it gives CASSGNQGVYGYTF. The chain has TRBV27 and TRBJ1-2; 7 positions agree with TRBD1. The CDR3 loop spans 14 amino acids. Germline V gene lookup returns CDR1 MNHEY and CDR2 SMNVEV (reference sequence). With 5 bases clipped from V and 4 bases from J, the junction kept 7 bases outside the gene matches.

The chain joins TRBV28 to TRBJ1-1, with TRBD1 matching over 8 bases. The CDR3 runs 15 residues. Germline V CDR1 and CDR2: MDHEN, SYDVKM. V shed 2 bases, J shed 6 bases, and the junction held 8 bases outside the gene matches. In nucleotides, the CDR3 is TGTGCCAGCAGTTTAGTAGGTACAGGGGGTGCTGAAGCTTTCTTT. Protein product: CASSLVGTGGAEAFF.

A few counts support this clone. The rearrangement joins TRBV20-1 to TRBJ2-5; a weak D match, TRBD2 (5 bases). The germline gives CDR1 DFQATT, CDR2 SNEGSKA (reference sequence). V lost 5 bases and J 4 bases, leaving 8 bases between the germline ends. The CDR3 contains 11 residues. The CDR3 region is CSASSGETQYF. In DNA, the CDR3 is TGCAGTGCTTCAAGCGGAGAGACCCAGTACTTC.

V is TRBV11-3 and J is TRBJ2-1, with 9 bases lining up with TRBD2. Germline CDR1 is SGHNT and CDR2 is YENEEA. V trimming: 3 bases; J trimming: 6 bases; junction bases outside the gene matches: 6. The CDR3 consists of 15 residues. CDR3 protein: CASSFRTSALNEQFF. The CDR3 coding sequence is TGTGCCAGCAGCTTCAGGACTAGCGCCCTCAATGAGCAGTTCTTC.

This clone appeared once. The CDR3 loop is CASSYSEVRARETQYF. DNA for the CDR3: TGTGCCAGCAGTTACTCCGAAGTGCGAGCGAGGGAGACCCAGTACTTC. The chain links TRBV6-5 to TRBJ2-5, with D unresolved. Trimming removed 0 bases from V and 5 bases from J, with 16 bases in between. The CDR3 has 16 amino acids. The V gene's germline CDR1 is MNHEY and CDR2 SVGAGI.

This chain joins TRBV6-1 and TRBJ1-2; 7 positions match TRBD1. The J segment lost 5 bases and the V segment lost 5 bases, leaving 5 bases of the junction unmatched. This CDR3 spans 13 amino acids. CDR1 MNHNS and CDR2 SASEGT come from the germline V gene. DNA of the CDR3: TGTGCCAGCAGTCGGGACAGCTCATATGGCTACACCTTC. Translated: CASSRDSSYGYTF.

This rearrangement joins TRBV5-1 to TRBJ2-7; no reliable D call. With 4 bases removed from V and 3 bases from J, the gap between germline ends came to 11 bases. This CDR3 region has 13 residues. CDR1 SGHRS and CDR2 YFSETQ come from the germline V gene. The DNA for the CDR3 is TGCGCCAGCAGCCCCGCCTGGCTCTACGAGCAGTACTTC. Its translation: CASSPAWLYEQYF.

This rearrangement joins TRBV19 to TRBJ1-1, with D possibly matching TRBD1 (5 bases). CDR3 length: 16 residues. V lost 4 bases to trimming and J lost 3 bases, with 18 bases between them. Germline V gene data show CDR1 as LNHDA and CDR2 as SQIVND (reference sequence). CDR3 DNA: TGTGCCAGTAGTAGCTCACAGGTGGGGCGCGACACTGAAGCTTTCTTT. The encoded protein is CASSSSQVGRDTEAFF.

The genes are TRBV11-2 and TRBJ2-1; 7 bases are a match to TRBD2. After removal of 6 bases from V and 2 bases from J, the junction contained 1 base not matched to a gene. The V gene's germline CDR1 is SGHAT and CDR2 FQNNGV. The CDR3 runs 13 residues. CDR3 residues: CASRGGAYNEQFF. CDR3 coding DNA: TGTGCCAGCAGGGGAGGGGCCTACAATGAGCAGTTCTTC.

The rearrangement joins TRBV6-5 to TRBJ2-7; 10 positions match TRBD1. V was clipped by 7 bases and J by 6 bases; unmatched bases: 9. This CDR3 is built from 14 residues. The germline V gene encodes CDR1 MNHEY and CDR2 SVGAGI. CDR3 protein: CASNPGQGPIEQYF. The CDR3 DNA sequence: TGTGCCAGCAACCCGGGACAGGGGCCAATCGAGCAGTACTTC.

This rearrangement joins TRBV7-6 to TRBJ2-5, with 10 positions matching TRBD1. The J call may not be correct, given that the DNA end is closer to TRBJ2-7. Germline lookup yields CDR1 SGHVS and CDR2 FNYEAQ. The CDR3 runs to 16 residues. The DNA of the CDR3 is TGTGCCAGCAGCTTATCCGGGACAGGGGTTATCTACGAGCAGTACTTC. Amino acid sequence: CASSLSGTGVIYEQYF.

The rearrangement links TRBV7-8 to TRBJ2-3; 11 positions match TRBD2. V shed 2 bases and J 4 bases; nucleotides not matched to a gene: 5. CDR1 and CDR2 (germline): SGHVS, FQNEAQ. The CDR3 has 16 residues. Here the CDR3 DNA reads TGTGCCAGCAGCTTACCCCTAGCGGGGGGAGCAGATACGCAGTATTTT. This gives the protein CASSLPLAGGADTQYF.

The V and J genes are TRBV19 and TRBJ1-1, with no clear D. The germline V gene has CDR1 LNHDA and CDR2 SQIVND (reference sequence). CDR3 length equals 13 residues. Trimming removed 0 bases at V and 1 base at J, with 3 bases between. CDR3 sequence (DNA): TGTGCCAGTAGTATAGAACAGAACACTGAAGCTTTCTTT. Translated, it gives CASSIEQNTEAFF.